This entry describes one T cell receptor beta chain. The antigen is unknown. Sequenced by immunoSEQ multiplex PCR; TCRdb stores in-frame clones only, minus some. The sample has 100,000 or so clones; 90% are singletons. The data stem from a study of OX40 agonist ivuxolimab in advanced cancers. Study context: Ivuxolimab doses were 0.01, 0.1, 0.3, 1.5, 3 or 10 mg/kg every 2 weeks. Participants could have had prior anti-PD-1, anti-PD-L1 or anti-CTLA-4 therapy, and more than 35% had some.

Study outcomes and limitations: There were, on average, more expanded clones in CD8+ T cells than in CD4+. Undetermined was the antigen specificity of the expanded peripheral T cells.

This CDR3 spans 13 amino acids. Trimming removed 4 bases from V and 6 bases from J; junction bases left unmatched: 4. CDR1 is KGHSH and CDR2 is LQKENI in the germline V gene. The material was CD4+ or CD8+ T cells sorted from blood, obtained in a trial of the OX40 agonist ivuxolimab. The TCR originated in an adult with an advanced solid tumor such as melanoma, head and neck, liver or kidney cancer. The chain employs TRBV18 and TRBJ2-3; 7 nucleotides match TRBD1. The CDR3, as DNA: TGTGCCAGCTCACAACAACAGGGGGATACGCAGTATTTT. Protein product: CASSQQQGDTQYF. Supplemented by reference TRBV18 and TRBJ2-3, the full variable domain reads NAGVMQNPRHLVRRRGQEARLRCSPMKGHSHVYWYRQLPEEGLKFMVYLQKENIIDESGMPKERFSAEFPKEGPSILRIQQVVRGDSAAYFCASSQQQGDTQYFGPGTRLTVL.